This TCR beta chain was retrieved from a study of shared clonotypes between healthy human individuals. Method: immunoSEQ multiplex PCR; TCRdb's copy keeps in-frame clones and lacks some. The table lists approximately 2,000,000 clones, about nine tenths of them singletons, with roughly 0.34% in the top ten. The V gene's germline CDR1 is SGHVS and CDR2 FQNEAQ. V was cut by 2 bases and J by 6 bases, with 14 bases left in between. This CDR3 has 14 amino acids. The genes are TRBV7-8 and TRBJ2-7; D remains ambiguous. The TCR sequence derives from a man in his late teens or twenties in good health. Some clones in this sample may be carry-over from other donors' samples. The sample consisted of naive CD4+ T cells from PBMCs. Subset specified: CD45RA+ positively selected. The CDR3 loop is CASSLSEIRGEQYF. The CDR3 DNA sequence: TGTGCCAGCAGCTTATCGGAAATTAGAGGCGAGCAGTACTTC.